The 19 T cell receptor beta chains below come from one sample, sequenced in a study of T cell repertoires in cytomegalovirus infection. Each CDR3 protein gets one entry after TCRdb re-called the reads with MiXCR. The sample consists of roughly 150,000 distinct CDR3 sequences, 23% of them appearing once. Sequences were obtained from PBMCs. Receptor source: a human donor in good health (CMV status not recorded). Some clones in this sample may be carry-over from other donors' samples.

The chain is built from TRBV28 and TRBJ1-4; possibly TRBD1 for D (6 bases). CDR1 and CDR2 (germline): MDHEN, SYDVKM. The CDR3 is 15 amino acids. V was pared by 8 bases and J by 8 bases, with 21 bases between. CDR3 DNA: TGTGCCAGCCAAAGTCCTCCAGGGGATCGGGAAAAACTGTTTTTT. This translates into CASQSPPGDREKLFF.

The genes are TRBV12-3 or TRBV12-4 and TRBJ2-1; maybe TRBD1 (5 bases). The CDR3 contains 13 residues. Trimming removed 9 bases from V and 2 bases from J, with 11 bases in between. CDR3 region: CASRGSPYNEQFF. CDR3 coding DNA: TGTGCCAGTAGGGGCTCCCCCTACAATGAGCAGTTCTTC.

The gene calls are TRBV7-2 and TRBJ2-6, with no clear D. CDR3 length: 15 residues. Germline-derived CDR1 and CDR2 are SGHTA and FQGNSA. Trimming pared 0 bases from V and 2 bases from J, leaving 5 bases between. Written as DNA, the CDR3 is TGTGCCAGCAGCTTAGCTACCGCTGGGGCCAACGTCCTGACTTTC. Translation: CASSLATAGANVLTF.

As concerns this clonotype: One end of the junction is discordant with germline, which a read error may explain. V gene TRBV7-7 combines with J gene TRBJ2-5; possibly TRBD2 for D (6 bases). Germline V CDR1 and CDR2: SSHAT, FNYEAQ (reference sequence). The CDR3 is 15 residues long. CDR3 DNA sequence: TGTGCTAGCAGCTTAGGGGCCAGGGCGGGGGAGACCCAGTACTTC. Encoded protein: CASSLGARAGETQYF.

This clonotype was counted between two and nine times. The chain carries TRBV19 and TRBJ2-1; maybe TRBD2 (6 bases). From germline, CDR1 is LNHDA and CDR2 SQIVND (reference sequence). The CDR3 contains 15 residues. V was clipped by 9 bases and J by 2 bases, with 17 bases between them. The CDR3 nucleotides read TGTGCCAGCTCCCGTCCAGGCGGGACCTACAATGAGCAGTTCTTC. It translates to CASSRPGGTYNEQFF.

The chain carries TRBV28 and TRBJ1-5; D gene uncertain. V lost 5 bases, J lost 5 bases, and 10 bases lay in between. CDR1 is MDHEN, CDR2 SYDVKM, per germline. The CDR3 has 13 amino acids. This CDR3 is CASSLGPDQPQHF. Here the CDR3 DNA reads TGTGCCAGCAGTCTTGGTCCCGATCAGCCCCAGCATTTT.

The CDR3 bases are TGCAGTGCTATACAACCGGGACAGTATGGCTACACCTTC. This translates into CSAIQPGQYGYTF. The chain links TRBV20-1 to TRBJ1-2; 7 bases align to TRBD1. This CDR3 contains 13 residues. Germline lookup yields CDR1 DFQATT and CDR2 SNEGSKA (reference sequence). The V segment lost 4 bases and the J segment 5 bases; nucleotides outside the gene matches: 7.

This clonotype has a single count. The chain uses TRBV5-1 and TRBJ2-5; tentatively, D is TRBD1 or TRBD2 (5 bases each). Germline CDR1 and CDR2: SGHRS and YFSETQ. The CDR3 consists of 14 residues. Trimming removed 0 bases at V and 8 bases at J, with 14 bases between. CDR3: CASSLGRDPDTQYF. CDR3 DNA: TGCGCCAGCAGCTTGGGACGGGACCCAGATACCCAGTACTTC.

The chain uses TRBV20-1 and TRBJ2-3; a weak D match, TRBD2 (5 bases). Trimming removed 5 bases from V and 4 bases from J, with 7 bases in between. The germline V gene encodes CDR1 DFQATT and CDR2 SNEGSKA (reference sequence). CDR3 length: 11 amino acids. This CDR3 is CSARRSDTQYF. CDR3 in DNA: TGCAGTGCTCGGAGGTCAGATACGCAGTATTTT.

This clonotype was counted a few times. The V call is TRBV11-1, the J call TRBJ2-1; a possible D gene is TRBD1 (5 bases). CDR1 SGHAT and CDR2 FQDESV come from the germline V gene (reference sequence). V lost 5 bases and J 8 bases, leaving 10 bases between the germline ends. This CDR3 region has 12 residues. CDR3 loop: CASSPSRDEQFF. CDR3 DNA sequence: TGTGCCAGCAGCCCCTCCAGGGATGAGCAGTTCTTC.

The gene calls are TRBV7-8 and TRBJ1-2; D gene uncertain. The CDR3 totals 15 residues. The germline V gene has CDR1 SGHVS and CDR2 FQNEAQ. V was pared by 1 base and J by 7 bases, with 16 bases between. The chain's CDR3 is CASSLEGRPFFGYTF. For the CDR3, the DNA is TGTGCCAGCAGCTTAGAAGGCAGGCCCTTCTTTGGCTACACCTTC.

This chain uses TRBV5-6 with TRBJ2-7; possible D gene TRBD2, 5 bases. CDR1 and CDR2 (germline): SGHDT, YYEEEE. There are 11 residues in the CDR3. The ends were cut back, 3 bases at V and 11 bases at J, with 12 bases in the middle. The CDR3 loop is CASSSLGVEYF. DNA for the CDR3: TGTGCCAGCAGCTCCCTCGGGGTAGAGTACTTC.

V is TRBV7-8 and J is TRBJ2-3, with 8 nucleotides matching TRBD2. Unmatched junction bases numbered 25, after V lost 5 bases and J lost 0 bases. Germline lookup yields CDR1 SGHVS and CDR2 FQNEAQ. The CDR3 runs to 22 residues. The CDR3 DNA reads as TGTGCCAGCAGCCCGACAATCCAGCGGGAGCCAAGACAAAAATATAGCACAGATACGCAGTATTTT. Its translation: CASSPTIQREPRQKYSTDTQYF.

The chain recombines TRBV6-6 with TRBJ1-5, with no clear D. Trimming shortened V by 0 bases and J by 0 bases, and 3 bases separated the two germline ends. Germline CDR1 is MNHNY and CDR2 is SVGAGI (reference sequence). There are 14 residues in the CDR3. The CDR3 here is CASSYSASNQPQHF. DNA of the CDR3: TGTGCCAGCAGTTACTCGGCTAGCAATCAGCCCCAGCATTTT.

The sample holds many counts of this clonotype. This chain connects TRBV28 to TRBJ2-6, with D uncertain. V was shortened by 5 bases and J by 9 bases, with 17 bases between the two germline ends. CDR3 length: 15 amino acids. The germline V gene encodes CDR1 MDHEN and CDR2 SYDVKM. The CDR3 protein is CASSIPLPQDNVLTF. CDR3 DNA: TGTGCCAGCAGTATCCCTCTCCCCCAGGACAACGTCCTGACTTTC.

The rearrangement joins TRBV20-1 to TRBJ1-1, with a weak D call TRBD1 (6 bases). CDR1 and CDR2 from the germline V gene are DFQATT and SNEGSKA (reference sequence). Trimming stripped 5 bases from V and 2 bases from J, with 12 bases between. CDR3 length: 13 amino acids. The CDR3 region has the DNA TGCAGTGCTGTACAGGGCGTTAACACTGAAGCTTTCTTT. Translated, it gives CSAVQGVNTEAFF.

This clonotype was detected only a few times. The chain recombines TRBV6-2 or TRBV6-3 with TRBJ2-7; no clear D. V was pared by 1 base and J by 7 bases, with 11 bases between. This CDR3 comprises 13 residues. Germline loops: CDR1 MNHEY, CDR2 SVGEGT. The chain's CDR3 is CASSYLDPGEQYF. CDR3 nucleotides: TGTGCCAGCAGTTACTTAGATCCCGGGGAGCAGTACTTC.

V and J are TRBV11-2 and TRBJ2-3, with D perhaps being TRBD1 or TRBD2 (5 bases each). Trimming stripped 5 bases from V and 4 bases from J, with 16 bases between. Germline V gives CDR1 SGHAT, CDR2 FQNNGV. The CDR3 length is 15 residues. CDR3 DNA: TGTGCCAGCAGCCACGGGACCCGAGCCCCAGATACGCAGTATTTT. It specifies CASSHGTRAPDTQYF. The complete variable domain, with remaining parts taken from reference TRBV11-2 and TRBJ2-3, reads EAGVAQSPRYKIIEKRQSVAFWCNPISGHATLYWYQQILGQGPKLLIQFQNNGVVDDSQLPKDRFSAERLKGVDSTLKIQPAKLEDSAVYLCASSHGTRAPDTQYFGPGTRLTVL.

This clonotype was counted ten times or more. This chain uses TRBV7-9 with TRBJ1-4; D call uncertain. CDR1 SEHNR and CDR2 FQNEAQ come from the germline V gene (reference sequence). Trimming stripped 3 bases from V and 5 bases from J, with 13 bases between. The CDR3 length is 15 residues. CDR3 sequence (DNA): TGTGCCAGCAGCTTTGAGGGCAGTCGAAATGAAAAACTGTTTTTT. It encodes CASSFEGSRNEKLFF.